This is a list of T cell receptor beta chains from one sample in a study of human T cells and chemical hapten exposure. TCRdb re-called the RACE reads through MiXCR, storing one row per CDR3 protein. The sample records fewer than 95,000 distinct CDR3 sequences, under 12% being singletons. Sample: whole blood, taken in connection with sensitization to the hapten diphenylcyclopropenone (DPC). All receptors come from a man in his forties with alopecia areata. Some clones in this sample may be carry-over from other donors' samples. The CDR3 runs from the conserved cysteine through the conserved F or W. A D gene is named only where the DNA matches it firmly. Not every row has a clone size; where given, it reads once, few, many or a size class.

TRBD1	TRBV5-6	NA	TRBJ2-5	TGTGCCAGCAGACGACAGGGGGGACAAGAGACCCAGTACTTC	CASRRQGGQETQYF
TRBD1	TRBV18	many	TRBJ2-1	TGTGCCAGCTCCCGGAACAGGGGCGTTACAAACAATGAGCAGTTCTTC	CASSRNRGVTNNEQFF
TRBD2	TRBV12-3/TRBV12-4	NA	TRBJ2-1	TGTGCCAGCAACGATGGACTAGGCCCCTACAATGAGCAGTTCTTC	CASNDGLGPYNEQFF
NA	TRBV27	NA	TRBJ2-5	TGTGCCAGCAGTTTAACCCTGACGAGGTTGGAAGAGACCCAGTACTTC	CASSLTLTRLEETQYF
TRBD2	TRBV5-1	NA	TRBJ2-1	TGCGCCAGCAGCTTGGTTAGCGGGAGTGTTCAGGGTGAGCAGTTCTTC	CASSLVSGSVQGEQFF
TRBD2	TRBV28	few	TRBJ2-7	TGTGCCAGTGGACTAGCGGGACTCTCCTACGAGCAGTACTTC	CASGLAGLSYEQYF
TRBD2	TRBV7-2	NA	TRBJ2-1	TGTGCCAGCAGCCCGGGACTAGCGGGGGTTGAGCAGTTCTTC	CASSPGLAGVEQFF
NA	TRBV7-3	NA	TRBJ2-7	TGTGCCAGCAGCTTAACCTCGACTCCTCTCGAGCAGTACTTC	CASSLTSTPLEQYF
NA	TRBV6-5	many	TRBJ2-3	TGTGCCAGCAGGATCGACAGAGCTTTCACAGATACGCAGTATTTT	CASRIDRAFTDTQYF
NA	TRBV7-2	NA	TRBJ2-7	TGTGCCAGCAGCTTGCCTCCGGGACAATACGAGCAGTACTTC	CASSLPPGQYEQYF
NA	TRBV5-1	few	TRBJ2-1	TGCGCCAGCAGCTTGGTACGAGGGACAAGCTCCTACAATGAGCAGTTCTTC	CASSLVRGTSSYNEQFF
TRBD1	TRBV14	many	TRBJ1-2	TGTGCCAGCAGCCAAGATGAGGGACAGGGGGGCTTCAAAGACGGCCGATACTATGGCTACACCTTC	CASSQDEGQGGFKDGRYYGYTF
NA	TRBV30	few	TRBJ2-7	TGTGCCTGGAGGGTTAACTACGAGCAGTACTTC	CAWRVNYEQYF
NA	TRBV6-5	few	TRBJ1-1	TGTGCCAGCAACAGAAACACTGAAGCTTTCTTT	CASNRNTEAFF
NA	TRBV20-1	few	TRBJ2-7	TGCAGCGCAACCGGAGCGGAAACTACCCCGGGTGAGCAGTACTTC	CSATGAETTPGEQYF
TRBD2	TRBV9	NA	TRBJ2-1	TGTGCCAGCAGCTCCGCTAGCGGATATTACAATGAGCAGTTCTTC	CASSSASGYYNEQFF
NA	TRBV4-3	few	TRBJ1-1	TGCGCCAGCAGCCAAGATCGTACGATGAACACTGAAGCTTTCTTT	CASSQDRTMNTEAFF
NA	TRBV4-2	few	TRBJ1-3	TGTGCCAGCAGCCAAGGGGACGGGAGCTCTGGAAACACCATATATTTT	CASSQGDGSSGNTIYF
TRBD1	TRBV5-4	many	TRBJ1-2	TGTGCCAGCAGCCCATCGATGGAGGGGGCATACTATGGCTACACCTTC	CASSPSMEGAYYGYTF
NA	TRBV18	many	TRBJ1-1	TGTGCCAGCTCACCACCGCCCCAGGGCGAAGAGGCTTTCTTT	CASSPPPQGEEAFF
TRBD2	TRBV20-1	few	TRBJ2-3	TGCAGTGCTAGAGATATACTAGCGGGAGTAGATACGCAGTATTTT	CSARDILAGVDTQYF
NA	TRBV6-2/TRBV6-3	few	TRBJ1-5	TGTGCCAGCAGTTGGACCTTCCGACAGCCCCAGCATTTT	CASSWTFRQPQHF
TRBD2	TRBV7-2	few	TRBJ2-1	TGTGCCAGCAGCTTAACTCGGGACTACCATGAGCAGTTCTTC	CASSLTRDYHEQFF
NA	TRBV29-1	many	TRBJ1-1	TGCAGCGCAAGGACGGAAATGAACACTGAAGCTTTCTTT	CSARTEMNTEAFF
TRBD1	TRBV18	NA	TRBJ2-5	TGTGCCAGCTCACCCAATAACAGGGGAAGAGAGGAGACCCAGTACTTC	CASSPNNRGREETQYF
TRBD2	TRBV20-1	NA	TRBJ2-3	TGCAGTGCTAGAGATAAGACTAGCGGGAGGAGAGATACGCAGTATTTT	CSARDKTSGRRDTQYF
NA	TRBV30	few	TRBJ1-5	TGTGCCTGGAGTCAGGGTCTCGGGCAGCCCCAGCATTTT	CAWSQGLGQPQHF
NA	TRBV30	NA	TRBJ1-5	TGTGCCTGGAGTGTAGGGAGCAATCAGCCCCAGCATTTT	CAWSVGSNQPQHF
TRBD2	TRBV12-3/TRBV12-4	many	TRBJ2-7	TGTGCCAGCAGTGCGGGGGCCTACGAGCAGTACTTC	CASSAGAYEQYF
TRBD2	TRBV19	NA	TRBJ2-1	TGTGCCAGTGGGACTAGCGGGCCCGAGCAGTTCTTC	CASGTSGPEQFF
TRBD1	TRBV6-2/TRBV6-3	few	TRBJ2-1	TGTGCCAGCAGTATGGCCGGGACAGGGGGGGATGAGCAGTTCTTC	CASSMAGTGGDEQFF
TRBD1	TRBV7-8	many	TRBJ1-1	TGTGCCAGCAGCTCCCTGACAGGGGCCACTGAAGCTTTCTTT	CASSSLTGATEAFF
TRBD2	TRBV14	few	TRBJ2-3	TGTGCCAGCAGCAAGCTAGCGGGAGTGGGCACAGATACGCAGTATTTT	CASSKLAGVGTDTQYF
TRBD2	TRBV29-1	many	TRBJ2-3	TGCAGCGTTGACGGGAGCGGGAGGGCTAGCACAGATACGCAGTATTTT	CSVDGSGRASTDTQYF
NA	TRBV20-1	NA	TRBJ2-1	TGCAGTGCCCTTAAGTTAAATGAGCAGTTCTTC	CSALKLNEQFF
TRBD2	TRBV20-1	NA	TRBJ2-2	TGCAGTGCTAGACTAGCGGGAGGGCCGTACGGGGAGCTGTTTTTT	CSARLAGGPYGELFF
TRBD2	TRBV12-3/TRBV12-4	NA	TRBJ2-1	TGTGCCAGCAGCCAACCGGGACTAGCGGGCCGGACTGCGCAGTTCTTC	CASSQPGLAGRTAQFF
TRBD2	TRBV5-1	few	TRBJ2-3	TGCGCCAGCAGCGGACTAGCGGGAGTAATAGATACGCAGTATTTT	CASSGLAGVIDTQYF
TRBD2	TRBV10-3	many	TRBJ2-7	TGTGCCATCAGTGAGAGCGGGCTAGCGGGAGTCGGGTACGAGCAGTACTTC	CAISESGLAGVGYEQYF
TRBD1	TRBV20-1	many	TRBJ2-5	TGCAGTGCTTTATCCGGAGGACAGGGGATCACAGAGACCCAGTACTTC	CSALSGGQGITETQYF
NA	TRBV5-1	NA	TRBJ2-3	TGCGCCAGCAGCGGTTCGCGTGTCCCTAGCACAGATACGCAGTATTTT	CASSGSRVPSTDTQYF
TRBD1	TRBV10-2	NA	TRBJ1-2	TGCGCCAGCAGTGAGTCGCGACAGGGAAGCGTTTCCTTC	CASSESRQGSVSF
NA	TRBV29-1	many	TRBJ1-3	TGCAGCGTTGTTACAGGGAGTGGCTCTGGAAACACCATATATTTT	CSVVTGSGSGNTIYF
NA	TRBV20-1	few	TRBJ2-3	TGCAGTGCTGAGGCCGGGGGTGGCACAGATACGCAGTATTTT	CSAEAGGGTDTQYF
NA	TRBV27	few	TRBJ2-3	TGTGCCAGCAGTATATTCGGGATCAGCACAGATACGCAGTATTTT	CASSIFGISTDTQYF